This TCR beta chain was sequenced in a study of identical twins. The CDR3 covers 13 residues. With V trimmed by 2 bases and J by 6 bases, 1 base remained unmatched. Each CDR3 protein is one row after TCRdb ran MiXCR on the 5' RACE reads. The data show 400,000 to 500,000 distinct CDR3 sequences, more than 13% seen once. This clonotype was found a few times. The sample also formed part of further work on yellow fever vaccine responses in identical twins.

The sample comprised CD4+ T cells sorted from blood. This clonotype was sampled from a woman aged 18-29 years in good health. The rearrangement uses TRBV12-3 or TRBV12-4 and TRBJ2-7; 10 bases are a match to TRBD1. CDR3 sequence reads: CASSLRTGGEQYF. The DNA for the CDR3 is TGTGCCAGCAGTTTAAGGACAGGGGGCGAGCAGTACTTC.